This T cell receptor (beta chain) was identified during a study of beta chain features in type 1 diabetes. The isolated RNA, all of it, was reverse transcribed, so expressed TCRB transcripts were what got sequenced. Clones were sequenced by immunoSEQ multiplex PCR, and TCRdb holds only the in-frame ones, with some missing. The sample includes 300,000 to 350,000 clones, 7% to 10% of them seen just once. This clone occurred a few times. Its antigen is still unknown. Germline lookup yields CDR1 MDHEN and CDR2 SYDVKM. V lost 5 bases and J lost 2; bases outside the gene matches: 2. The CDR3 runs 14 residues. Sorting of CD4+ naive, central memory, regulatory and stem cell-like memory cells was performed via CD45RO/CCR7/CD25/CD127/CD95/CD27. General observations from the study: Type 1 diabetes patients had TCRB CDR3s that were shorter (moderately but significantly so) in all four CD4+ subsets. Patients with type 1 diabetes showed fewer VDJ junction insertions and more deletions.

Sequencing was done on a sample of central memory CD4+ T cells from blood. The TCR sequence derives from a man aged 30 to 39 with type 1 diabetes. This chain uses TRBV28 with TRBJ1-3, with 8 nucleotides matching TRBD1. The CDR3, as DNA: TGTGCCAGCAGTCTACAGGGGGCTGGAAACACCATATATTTT. Encoded protein: CASSLQGAGNTIYF.